Detailed here is one TCR beta chain. Its antigen is still unknown. At collection, donors were nominally healthy, but unrecorded immune exposures were probable. This entry belongs to a study of cytomegalovirus exposure and HLA in healthy donors. Study results and limitations: Later analysis placed DRB1 highest and HLA-C lowest in TCR association rates, which differed by HLA locus.

The primer mix had 60 Vbeta and 13 Jbeta primers. Some clones are missing from TCRdb's copy, which holds only in-frame ones; the method was immunoSEQ multiplex PCR. The sample gives approximately 280,000 clones, 80% to 90% of which show up once; roughly 2.1% is in the top ten. The germline gives CDR1 LNHDA, CDR2 SQIVND (reference sequence). The CDR3 is made up of 17 amino acids. J was trimmed by 5 bases and V by 0 bases; bases with no gene match: 10. The sequenced sample was PBMCs. The rearrangement uses TRBV19 and TRBJ1-1, with 9 positions matching TRBD1. This clonotype was sampled from a woman younger than 35 in good health and CMV-seronegative. This CDR3 reads CASSIEWGQGFWTEAFF. The CDR3 DNA is TGTGCCAGTAGTATAGAGTGGGGACAGGGTTTTTGGACTGAAGCTTTCTTT. The full variable domain, in which reference TRBV19 and TRBJ1-1 provide the parts outside the CDR3, is DGGITQSPKYLFRKEGQNVTLSCEQNLNHDAMYWYRQDPGQGLRLIYYSQIVNDFQKGDIAEGYSVSREKKESFPLTVTSAQKNPTAFYLCASSIEWGQGFWTEAFFGQGTRLTVV.